A selection of T cell receptor beta chains follows, all from one sample in a study of T cell repertoires in cytomegalovirus infection. These receptors have no known antigen. TCRdb reprocessed the reads with MiXCR, giving one entry per CDR3 protein. The top ten clones hold approximately 35% of a sample with about 130,000 distinct CDR3 sequences, about 24% of them seen once. Sequenced: PBMCs, sequenced either directly or after in vitro stimulation (not recorded which). All receptors come from a human donor in good health (CMV status not recorded). Some clones in this sample may be carry-over from other donors' samples. The CDR3 runs from the conserved cysteine through the conserved F or W. A D gene is named only where the DNA matches it firmly. Not every row has a clone size; where given, it reads once, few, many or a size class.

d_call: NA
v_call: TRBV27
clone_size: NA
j_call: TRBJ2-1
cdr3_aa: CASSLTDQSLYNEQFF
cdr3_nt: TGTGCCAGCAGTTTAACAGACCAGTCTCTATACAATGAGCAGTTCTTC

d_call: NA
v_call: TRBV27
clone_size: NA
j_call: TRBJ2-5
cdr3_aa: CASSLSRGGETQYF
cdr3_nt: TGTGCCAGCAGTTTATCGAGGGGAGGCGAGACCCAGTACTTC

d_call: NA
v_call: TRBV6-2/TRBV6-3
clone_size: many
j_call: TRBJ2-1
cdr3_aa: CASSYSGRSYNEQFF
cdr3_nt: TGTGCCAGCAGTTATTCAGGGAGGTCCTACAATGAGCAGTTCTTC

d_call: TRBD1
v_call: TRBV20-1
clone_size: NA
j_call: TRBJ1-1
cdr3_aa: CSARDRGRGTEAFF
cdr3_nt: TGCAGTGCTAGGGACAGGGGGCGCGGCACTGAAGCTTTCTTT

d_call: NA
v_call: TRBV19
clone_size: NA
j_call: TRBJ1-6
cdr3_aa: CASRLDSGAGNSPLHF
cdr3_nt: TGTGCCAGTAGACTCGACTCCGGGGCGGGTAATTCACCCCTCCACTTT

d_call: TRBD1
v_call: TRBV7-9
clone_size: NA
j_call: TRBJ1-5
cdr3_aa: CASSSDRDSNQPQHF
cdr3_nt: TGTGCCAGCAGCTCGGACAGGGATAGCAATCAGCCCCAGCATTTC

d_call: NA
v_call: TRBV11-2
clone_size: few
j_call: TRBJ2-1
cdr3_aa: CASSLEGVGIGPGRSYNEQFF
cdr3_nt: TGTGCCAGCAGCTTAGAAGGAGTCGGGATCGGTCCTGGTCGGTCCTACAATGAGCAGTTCTTC

d_call: TRBD2
v_call: TRBV27
clone_size: NA
j_call: TRBJ2-5
cdr3_aa: CASSRLARETQYF
cdr3_nt: TGTGCCAGCAGCCGACTAGCCCGGGAGACCCAGTACTTC

d_call: TRBD2
v_call: TRBV7-8
clone_size: many
j_call: TRBJ2-3
cdr3_aa: CASGLAGGSTDTQYF
cdr3_nt: TGTGCCAGCGGACTAGCGGGAGGGTCCACAGATACGCAGTATTTT

d_call: NA
v_call: TRBV7-9
clone_size: NA
j_call: TRBJ1-5
cdr3_aa: CASSLEYSNQPQHF
cdr3_nt: TGTGCCAGCAGCTTAGAGTATAGCAATCAGCCCCAGCATTTT

d_call: NA
v_call: TRBV7-9
clone_size: NA
j_call: TRBJ2-1
cdr3_aa: CASSLDLGISEQFF
cdr3_nt: TGTGCCAGCAGCTTAGATTTGGGGATCAGTGAGCAGTTCTTC

d_call: NA
v_call: TRBV14
clone_size: many
j_call: TRBJ2-1
cdr3_aa: CASSQWTSRLVGHYNEQFF
cdr3_nt: TGTGCCAGCAGCCAATGGACTTCCCGGTTGGTGGGGCATTACAATGAGCAGTTCTTC

d_call: NA
v_call: TRBV12-3/TRBV12-4
clone_size: NA
j_call: TRBJ2-5
cdr3_aa: CASRAEGETQYF
cdr3_nt: TGTGCCAGCCGGGCAGAGGGGGAGACCCAGTACTTC

d_call: NA
v_call: TRBV4-3
clone_size: few
j_call: TRBJ2-1
cdr3_aa: CASSQEILHSYNEQFF
cdr3_nt: TGCGCCAGCAGCCAAGAGATCCTCCACTCCTACAATGAGCAGTTCTTC

d_call: TRBD2
v_call: TRBV7-2
clone_size: many
j_call: TRBJ2-7
cdr3_aa: CASSLYSGGNSYEQYF
cdr3_nt: TGTGCCAGCAGCTTATATAGCGGGGGTAACTCCTACGAGCAGTACTTC

d_call: NA
v_call: TRBV15
clone_size: few
j_call: TRBJ2-2
cdr3_aa: CATSSSVPGELFF
cdr3_nt: TGTGCCACCAGCAGTTCAGTTCCCGGGGAGCTGTTTTTT

d_call: NA
v_call: TRBV7-6
clone_size: many
j_call: TRBJ1-1
cdr3_aa: CASSLTVDTEAFF
cdr3_nt: TGTGCCAGCAGCTTAACTGTAGACACTGAAGCTTTCTTT

d_call: TRBD1
v_call: TRBV7-2
clone_size: NA
j_call: TRBJ2-4
cdr3_aa: CASSLGGTVRPKNIQYF
cdr3_nt: TGTGCCAGCAGCTTAGGGGGGACAGTGCGGCCCAAAAACATTCAGTACTTC

d_call: NA
v_call: TRBV28
clone_size: many
j_call: TRBJ2-1
cdr3_aa: CASKLYNEQFF
cdr3_nt: TGTGCCAGCAAGCTCTACAATGAGCAGTTCTTC

d_call: NA
v_call: TRBV20-1
clone_size: many
j_call: TRBJ1-1
cdr3_aa: CSAEGDRDEAFF
cdr3_nt: TGCAGTGCTGAGGGAGATAGAGACGAAGCTTTCTTT

d_call: NA
v_call: TRBV6-5
clone_size: few
j_call: TRBJ2-7
cdr3_aa: CASSYFGQGSSYEQYF
cdr3_nt: TGTGCCAGCAGTTACTTCGGCCAGGGGAGCTCCTACGAGCAGTACTTC

d_call: TRBD2
v_call: TRBV11-2
clone_size: NA
j_call: TRBJ2-1
cdr3_aa: CASSNRLAGAYNEQFF
cdr3_nt: TGTGCCAGCAGCAACCGACTAGCGGGAGCCTACAATGAGCAGTTCTTC

d_call: TRBD2
v_call: TRBV5-1
clone_size: few
j_call: TRBJ2-1
cdr3_aa: CASTQLGTSGSNEQFF
cdr3_nt: TGCGCCAGCACGCAATTAGGGACTAGCGGGAGTAATGAGCAGTTCTTC

d_call: TRBD2
v_call: TRBV12-3/TRBV12-4
clone_size: many
j_call: TRBJ2-1
cdr3_aa: CASGGGVYNEQFF
cdr3_nt: TGTGCCAGCGGGGGGGGGGTTTACAATGAGCAGTTCTTC

d_call: NA
v_call: TRBV7-9
clone_size: few
j_call: TRBJ1-4
cdr3_aa: CASSQGPESGEKLFF
cdr3_nt: TGTGCCAGCAGCCAGGGGCCGGAATCGGGTGAAAAACTGTTTTTT

d_call: NA
v_call: TRBV19
clone_size: NA
j_call: TRBJ1-5
cdr3_aa: CASSLQGNNQPQHF
cdr3_nt: TGTGCCAGTAGTCTCCAGGGAAACAATCAGCCCCAGCATTTT

d_call: NA
v_call: TRBV5-6
clone_size: NA
j_call: TRBJ2-7
cdr3_aa: CASSLNHEQYF
cdr3_nt: TGTGCCAGCAGCTTGAACCACGAGCAGTACTTC

d_call: TRBD2
v_call: TRBV6-2/TRBV6-3
clone_size: NA
j_call: TRBJ2-3
cdr3_aa: CASSLAGAGDTQYF
cdr3_nt: TGTGCCAGCAGCCTAGCGGGAGCTGGAGATACGCAGTATTTT

d_call: NA
v_call: TRBV7-6
clone_size: few
j_call: TRBJ1-1
cdr3_aa: CASSLEGPREAFF
cdr3_nt: TGTGCCAGCAGCTTAGAAGGGCCTCGCGAAGCTTTCTTT

d_call: TRBD2
v_call: TRBV12-3/TRBV12-4
clone_size: few
j_call: TRBJ2-7
cdr3_aa: CASSYTSGNEYF
cdr3_nt: TGTGCCAGCAGTTATACTAGCGGGAATGAGTACTTC

d_call: TRBD1
v_call: TRBV27
clone_size: NA
j_call: TRBJ1-6
cdr3_aa: CASTGTGAGMNSPLHF
cdr3_nt: TGTGCCAGCACCGGGACAGGGGCCGGGATGAATTCACCCCTCCACTTT

d_call: NA
v_call: TRBV7-2
clone_size: many
j_call: TRBJ2-3
cdr3_aa: CASRQGADTQYF
cdr3_nt: TGTGCCAGCAGACAAGGAGCAGATACGCAGTATTTT

d_call: NA
v_call: TRBV4-3
clone_size: NA
j_call: TRBJ2-2
cdr3_aa: CASSQTPGGTGELFF
cdr3_nt: TGCGCCAGCAGCCAAACTCCAGGGGGGACCGGGGAGCTGTTTTTT

d_call: TRBD1
v_call: TRBV7-6
clone_size: few
j_call: TRBJ2-5
cdr3_aa: CASSPTGGSKTQYF
cdr3_nt: TGTGCCAGCAGCCCTACAGGGGGCAGTAAGACCCAGTACTTC

d_call: NA
v_call: TRBV7-9
clone_size: many
j_call: TRBJ2-5
cdr3_aa: CASSLSGETQYF
cdr3_nt: TGTGCCAGCAGCCTGAGTGGGGAGACCCAGTACTTC

d_call: NA
v_call: TRBV4-1
clone_size: NA
j_call: TRBJ2-3
cdr3_aa: CASSQEGGGPSTDTQYF
cdr3_nt: TGCGCCAGCAGCCAAGAAGGAGGGGGCCCTAGCACAGATACGCAGTATTTT

d_call: NA
v_call: TRBV5-6
clone_size: NA
j_call: TRBJ2-2
cdr3_aa: CASSLVLSGAKLFF
cdr3_nt: TGTGCCAGCAGCTTGGTATTATCCGGGGCGAAGCTGTTTTTT

d_call: NA
v_call: TRBV7-2
clone_size: NA
j_call: TRBJ1-1
cdr3_aa: CASSWGDDTEAFF
cdr3_nt: TGTGCCAGCTCCTGGGGGGATGACACTGAAGCTTTCTTT

d_call: TRBD1
v_call: TRBV20-1
clone_size: NA
j_call: TRBJ1-6
cdr3_aa: CSARPMTGVQSPLHF
cdr3_nt: TGCAGTGCTAGACCAATGACAGGGGTGCAATCACCCCTCCACTTT

d_call: TRBD1
v_call: TRBV5-1
clone_size: NA
j_call: TRBJ2-1
cdr3_aa: CASSLGQGLGNEQFF
cdr3_nt: TGCGCCAGCAGTTTGGGACAGGGTCTAGGGAATGAGCAGTTCTTC

d_call: TRBD1
v_call: TRBV7-9
clone_size: NA
j_call: TRBJ1-1
cdr3_aa: CASSAGTGKDTEAFF
cdr3_nt: TGTGCCAGCAGCGCCGGGACAGGGAAGGACACTGAAGCTTTCTTT

d_call: TRBD1
v_call: TRBV19
clone_size: few
j_call: TRBJ1-1
cdr3_aa: CASLGQINTEAFF
cdr3_nt: TGTGCCAGCCTGGGACAGATAAACACTGAAGCTTTCTTT

d_call: NA
v_call: TRBV4-1
clone_size: NA
j_call: TRBJ2-1
cdr3_aa: CASSQLGPNYRGVSYNEQFF
cdr3_nt: TGCGCCAGCAGCCAACTGGGACCCAATTATCGGGGTGTCTCCTACAATGAGCAGTTCTTC

d_call: TRBD1
v_call: TRBV12-5
clone_size: NA
j_call: TRBJ2-1
cdr3_aa: CASGLVVGSDRGEQFF
cdr3_nt: TGTGCTAGTGGTTTGGTAGTAGGATCGGACAGGGGTGAGCAGTTCTTC

d_call: TRBD2
v_call: TRBV7-2
clone_size: many
j_call: TRBJ2-7
cdr3_aa: CASSLSGGLYEQYF
cdr3_nt: TGTGCCAGCAGCTTATCGGGAGGACTCTACGAGCAGTACTTC

d_call: TRBD2
v_call: TRBV24-1
clone_size: few
j_call: TRBJ2-3
cdr3_aa: CATSDLPSGRFTQYF
cdr3_nt: TGTGCCACCAGTGATTTACCTAGCGGGAGGTTTACGCAGTATTTT

d_call: TRBD1
v_call: TRBV19
clone_size: NA
j_call: TRBJ2-3
cdr3_aa: CASSAQQGNGGTQYF
cdr3_nt: TGTGCCAGTAGCGCTCAACAGGGGAATGGGGGTACGCAGTATTTT

d_call: NA
v_call: TRBV6-2/TRBV6-3
clone_size: few
j_call: TRBJ2-6
cdr3_aa: CASSLQLISGANVLTF
cdr3_nt: TGTGCCAGCAGCTTACAGCTGATCTCTGGGGCCAACGTCCTGACTTTC

d_call: NA
v_call: TRBV5-1
clone_size: few
j_call: TRBJ2-5
cdr3_aa: CASSFGRQGPGQTQYF
cdr3_nt: TGCGCCAGCAGCTTTGGGCGCCAGGGCCCGGGTCAGACCCAGTACTTC

d_call: NA
v_call: TRBV12-3/TRBV12-4
clone_size: few
j_call: TRBJ1-2
cdr3_aa: CASSLGETSPYTF
cdr3_nt: TGTGCCAGCAGTTTGGGGGAAACTTCACCCTACACCTTC

d_call: NA
v_call: TRBV20-1
clone_size: few
j_call: TRBJ1-2
cdr3_aa: CSAKPWQNYGYTF
cdr3_nt: TGCAGTGCAAAGCCCTGGCAGAACTATGGCTACACCTTC

d_call: NA
v_call: TRBV5-5
clone_size: NA
j_call: TRBJ2-5
cdr3_aa: CASSFGVRRERRKETQYF
cdr3_nt: TGTGCCAGCAGCTTTGGGGTTCGCAGAGAAAGACGGAAAGAGACCCAGTACTTC